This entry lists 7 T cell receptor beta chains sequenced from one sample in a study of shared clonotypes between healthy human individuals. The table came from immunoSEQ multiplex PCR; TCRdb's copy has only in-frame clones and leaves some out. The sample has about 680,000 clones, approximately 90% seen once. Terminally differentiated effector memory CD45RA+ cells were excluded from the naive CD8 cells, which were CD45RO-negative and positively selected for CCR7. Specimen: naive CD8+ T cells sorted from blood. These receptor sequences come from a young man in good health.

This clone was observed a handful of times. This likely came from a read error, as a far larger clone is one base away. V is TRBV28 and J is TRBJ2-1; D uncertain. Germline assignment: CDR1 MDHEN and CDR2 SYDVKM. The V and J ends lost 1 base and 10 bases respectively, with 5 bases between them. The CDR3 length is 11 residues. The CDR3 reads CASSLYYEQFF. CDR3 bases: TGTGCCAGCAGTTTATACTACGAGCAGTTCTTC.

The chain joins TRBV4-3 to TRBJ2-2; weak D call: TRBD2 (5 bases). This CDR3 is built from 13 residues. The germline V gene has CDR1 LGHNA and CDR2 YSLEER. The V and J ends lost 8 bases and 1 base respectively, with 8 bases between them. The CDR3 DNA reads TGCGCCAGCGAAGAGGGGAACACCGGGGAGCTGTTTTTT. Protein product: CASEEGNTGELFF.

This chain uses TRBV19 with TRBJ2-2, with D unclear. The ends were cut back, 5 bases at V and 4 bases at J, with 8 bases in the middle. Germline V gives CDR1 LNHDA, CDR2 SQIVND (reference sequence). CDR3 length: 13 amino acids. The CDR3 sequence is CASSRVTTGELFF. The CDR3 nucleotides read TGTGCCAGTAGTCGGGTCACCACCGGGGAGCTGTTTTTT.

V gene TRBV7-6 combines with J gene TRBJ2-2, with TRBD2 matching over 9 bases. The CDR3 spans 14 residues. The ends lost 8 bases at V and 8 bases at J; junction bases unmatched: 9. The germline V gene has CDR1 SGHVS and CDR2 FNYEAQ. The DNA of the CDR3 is TGTGCCAGCGGCGGGAGGGCCGAATTTGGGGAGCTGTTTTTT. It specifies CASGGRAEFGELFF.

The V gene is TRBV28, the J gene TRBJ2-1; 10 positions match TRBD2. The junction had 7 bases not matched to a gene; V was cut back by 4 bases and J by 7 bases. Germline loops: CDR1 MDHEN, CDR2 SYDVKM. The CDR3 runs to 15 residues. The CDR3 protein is CASSSPTSGWNEQFF. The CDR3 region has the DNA TGTGCCAGCAGTTCCCCGACTAGCGGGTGGAATGAGCAGTTCTTC.

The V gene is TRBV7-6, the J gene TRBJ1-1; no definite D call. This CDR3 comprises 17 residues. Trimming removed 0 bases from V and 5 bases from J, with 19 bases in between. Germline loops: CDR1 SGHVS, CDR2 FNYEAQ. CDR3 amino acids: CASSLAGYISERTEAFF. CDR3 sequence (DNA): TGTGCCAGCAGCTTAGCCGGATACATTTCGGAGAGGACTGAAGCTTTCTTT.

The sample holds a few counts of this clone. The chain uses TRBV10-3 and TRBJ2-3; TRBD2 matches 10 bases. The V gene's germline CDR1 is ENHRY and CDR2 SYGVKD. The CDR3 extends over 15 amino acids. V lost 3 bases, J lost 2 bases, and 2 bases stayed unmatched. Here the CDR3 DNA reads TGTGCCATCAGTGAAGGGACTAGCGACACAGATACGCAGTATTTT. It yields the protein CAISEGTSDTDTQYF.